This T cell receptor beta chain stems from a study of blood T cell repertoires in COVID-19. Looking at the study overall: The study drew acute and convalescent COVID-19 samples from the United States, Italy and Spain. From T cells, B-cell-depleted T cells, or PBMCs came the material, which was cDNA or gDNA.

The germline V gene encodes CDR1 MDHEN and CDR2 SYDVKM. Trimming took 2 bases from V and 1 from J, leaving 8 bases between them. This CDR3 spans 14 amino acids. Profiling relied on immunoSEQ multiplex PCR, and the TCRdb table lists in-frame clones only, not all of them. Of approximately 180,000 clones listed, around 90% are singletons. Sequenced input: peripheral blood. This rearrangement joins TRBV28 to TRBJ2-5; D is unresolved. This receptor was identified in a human donor in a cohort sampled during active COVID-19. The CDR3 sequence is CASSLGGAQETQYF. CDR3 coding DNA: TGTGCCAGCAGTTTAGGTGGAGCCCAAGAGACCCAGTACTTC. Full variable domain (rest looked up from reference TRBV28 and TRBJ2-5): DVKVTQSSRYLVKRTGEKVFLECVQDMDHENMFWYRQDPGLGLRLIYFSYDVKMKEKGDIPEGYSVSREKKERFSLILESASTNQTSMYLCASSLGGAQETQYFGPGTRLLVL.